The clone carrying this T cell receptor (beta chain) was detected a few times. The data are from a study of T-cell reconstitution after alpha-beta-depleted transplantation in children. Unique molecular identifiers were built into the TCRbeta library. TCRdb analysed the PCR reads with MiXCR anew, one entry per CDR3 protein. Found here are more than 450,000 distinct CDR3 sequences, around 16% of them singletons; the top ten hold 2.5% to 4%. Germline V gives CDR1 SGDLS, CDR2 YYNGEE. This CDR3 has 14 amino acids. Trimming pared 0 bases from V and 1 base from J, leaving 7 bases between. The clonotype originates from a human donor who donated a stem cell graft to a child with acute lymphoblastic leukemia. The sample was PBMCs from the stem cell graft donor, taken from the stem cell graft. J is TRBJ1-1 and V is TRBV9, with D uncertain. The CDR3 reads CASSVDGRNTEAFF. The CDR3 DNA follows: TGTGCCAGCAGCGTAGACGGAAGGAACACTGAAGCTTTCTTT. Variable domain in full (rest from reference TRBV9 and TRBJ1-1): DSGVTQTPKHLITATGQRVTLRCSPRSGDLSVYWYQQSLDQGLQFLIQYYNGEERAKGNILERFSAQQFPDLHSELNLSSLELGDSALYFCASSVDGRNTEAFFGQGTRLTVV.